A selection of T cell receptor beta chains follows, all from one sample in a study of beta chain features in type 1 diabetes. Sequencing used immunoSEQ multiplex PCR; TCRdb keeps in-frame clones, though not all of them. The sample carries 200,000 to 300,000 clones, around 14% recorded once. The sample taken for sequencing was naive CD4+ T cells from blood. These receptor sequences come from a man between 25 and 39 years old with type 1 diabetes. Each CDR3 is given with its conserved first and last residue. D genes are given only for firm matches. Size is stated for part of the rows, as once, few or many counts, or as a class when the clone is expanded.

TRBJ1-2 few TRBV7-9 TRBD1 CASTAGTAGGYTF TGTGCCAGCACCGCCGGGACAGCTGGTGGCTACACCTTC
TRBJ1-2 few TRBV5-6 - CASSPTTGNGYTF TGTGCCAGCAGCCCGACTACAGGGAACGGCTACACCTTC
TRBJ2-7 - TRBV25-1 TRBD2 CASSDSGTSGSYEQYF TGTGCCAGCAGTGATTCAGGGACTAGCGGATCCTACGAGCAGTACTTC
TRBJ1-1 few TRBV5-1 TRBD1 CASSLGTGDTEAFF TGCGCCAGCAGCTTAGGGACAGGGGATACTGAAGCTTTCTTT
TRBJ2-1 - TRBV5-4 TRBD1 CASSTDRGTYNEQFF TGTGCCAGCAGCACCGACAGGGGTACGTACAATGAGCAGTTCTTC
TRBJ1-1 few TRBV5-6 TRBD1 CASSWDRTNTEAFF TGTGCCAGCAGCTGGGACAGAACGAACACTGAAGCTTTCTTT
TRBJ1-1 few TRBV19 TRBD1 CASSPGQGLSLAFF TGTGCCAGTAGTCCGGGACAGGGACTCTCTTTGGCTTTCTTT
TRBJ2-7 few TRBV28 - CASSPGGTSYEQYF TGTGCCAGCAGTCCAGGGGGGACGTCCTACGAGCAGTACTTC
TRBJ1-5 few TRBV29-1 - CSVGETGSGDQPQHF TGCAGCGTCGGGGAGACAGGCTCCGGAGATCAGCCCCAGCATTTT
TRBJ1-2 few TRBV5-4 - CASSSNGRQTYGYTF TGTGCCAGCAGCTCGAACGGCAGGCAGACCTATGGCTACACCTTC
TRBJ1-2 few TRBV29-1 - CSVEETDAFNYGYTF TGCAGCGTTGAAGAGACAGACGCTTTTAACTATGGCTACACCTTC
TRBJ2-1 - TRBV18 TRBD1 CASSPLGQKQFF TGTGCCAGCTCACCACTGGGACAGAAGCAGTTCTTC
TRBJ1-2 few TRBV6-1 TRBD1 CASSEVPGQQRYGYTF TGTGCCAGCAGTGAAGTTCCGGGACAGCAACGCTATGGCTACACCTTC
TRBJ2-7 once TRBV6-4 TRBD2 CASSSLAGAQYEQYF TGTGCCAGCAGTAGCCTAGCGGGGGCCCAGTACGAGCAGTACTTC
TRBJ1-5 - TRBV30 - CAWSATGGNQPQHF TGTGCCTGGAGTGCTACAGGAGGCAATCAGCCCCAGCATTTT
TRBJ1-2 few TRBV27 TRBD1 CASSPGTGGNYGYTF TGTGCCAGCAGTCCGGGGACAGGGGGAAACTATGGCTACACCTTC
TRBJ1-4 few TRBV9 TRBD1 CASSPRTGSWEKLFF TGTGCCAGCAGCCCCCGGACAGGTTCTTGGGAAAAACTGTTTTTT
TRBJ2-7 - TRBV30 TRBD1 CAWSGGQGLSYEQYF TGTGCCTGGAGTGGGGGACAGGGCCTGTCCTACGAGCAGTACTTC
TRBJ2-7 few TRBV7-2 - CASSLGGALRYEQYF TGTGCCAGCAGCTTGGGGGGGGCCTTGCGCTACGAGCAGTACTTC
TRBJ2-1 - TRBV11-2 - CASSRPAARDEQFF TGTGCCAGCTCCCGCCCGGCGGCGAGAGATGAGCAGTTCTTC
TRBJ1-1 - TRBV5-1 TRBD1 CASSLARQGANTEAFF TGCGCCAGCAGCTTAGCAAGACAGGGGGCGAACACTGAAGCTTTCTTT
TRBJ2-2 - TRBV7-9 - CASSSWDTNTGELFF TGTGCCAGCAGCTCTTGGGACACTAACACCGGGGAGCTGTTTTTT
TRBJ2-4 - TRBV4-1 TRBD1 CASSQGGQGIIAKNIQYF TGCGCCAGCAGCCAAGGGGGACAGGGGATAATAGCCAAAAACATTCAGTACTTC
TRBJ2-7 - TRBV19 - CASSIEAGPYEQYF TGTGCCAGTAGTATAGAGGCAGGCCCCTACGAGCAGTACTTC
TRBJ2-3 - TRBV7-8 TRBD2 CASSQGNLAGATDTQYF TGTGCCAGCAGCCAAGGGAATCTAGCGGGAGCCACAGATACGCAGTATTTT
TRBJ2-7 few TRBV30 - CAWSVTSSTYEQYF TGTGCCTGGAGTGTTACCTCCTCAACATACGAGCAGTACTTC
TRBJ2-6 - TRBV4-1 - CASSQGPTESSGANVLTF TGCGCCAGCAGCCAAGGGCCGACAGAAAGCTCTGGGGCCAACGTCCTGACTTTC
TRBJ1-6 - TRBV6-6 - CASSPPTGSGSPLHF TGTGCCAGCAGTCCTCCCACAGGGAGCGGTTCACCCCTCCACTTT
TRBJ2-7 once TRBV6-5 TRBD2 CASSYIAGGPDEQYF TGTGCCAGCAGTTACATAGCGGGAGGGCCGGACGAGCAGTACTTC
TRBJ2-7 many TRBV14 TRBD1 CASSGTGKYEQYF TGTGCCAGCAGCGGGACAGGGAAGTACGAGCAGTACTTC
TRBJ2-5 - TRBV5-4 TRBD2 CASSLGTSGETQYF TGTGCCAGCAGCTTGGGGACTAGCGGAGAGACCCAGTACTTC
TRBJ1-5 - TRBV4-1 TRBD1 CASSRQGGQPQHF TGCGCCAGCAGTCGACAGGGCGGTCAGCCCCAGCATTTT
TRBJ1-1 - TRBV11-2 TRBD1 CASSIDRAVEAFF TGTGCCAGCAGCATAGACAGGGCGGTTGAAGCTTTCTTT
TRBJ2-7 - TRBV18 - CASSPVKMVEPKQYF TGTGCCAGCTCACCAGTCAAAATGGTAGAGCCAAAGCAGTACTTC
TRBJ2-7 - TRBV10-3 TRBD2 CAAQPTSGSYEQYF TGTGCCGCCCAGCCTACTAGCGGGAGCTACGAGCAGTACTTC
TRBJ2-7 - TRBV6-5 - CASSYAQGAYEQYF TGTGCCAGCAGTTACGCACAGGGAGCCTACGAGCAGTACTTC